Following are 12 T cell receptor beta chains from one sample sequenced in a study of T cell responses to AZD1222 COVID-19 vaccine. Sequencing was performed with immunoSEQ multiplex PCR; in TCRdb, only in-frame clones are kept and a portion is missing. In the table there are under 75,000 clones, about 88% of which are singletons. Source: peripheral blood, taken on day 0 of AZD1222 vaccination. The receptors originated from an adult in good health.

The chain uses TRBV6-6 and TRBJ2-7; 7 bases map to TRBD1. The CDR3 is 14 amino acids. After removal of 1 base from V and 1 base from J, the junction contained 1 base not matched to a gene. Germline V gives CDR1 MNHNY, CDR2 SVGAGI (reference sequence). Here the CDR3 DNA reads TGTGCCAGCAGTTACTGGGACAGTTCCTACGAGCAGTACTTC. It is translated as CASSYWDSSYEQYF.

The chain combines TRBV30 with TRBJ2-5; the D call may be TRBD1 or TRBD2 (5 bases each). Trimming left V 0 bases short and J 5 bases short, with 10 bases between. The CDR3 contains 13 residues. Per germline, CDR1 GTSNPN and CDR2 SVGIG (reference sequence). As DNA, the CDR3 is TGTGCCTGGAGTGTAAGGGACGTCGAGACCCAGTACTTC. Residues: CAWSVRDVETQYF.

This clone was seen just once. The V and J genes are TRBV2 and TRBJ1-3; D unresolved. Between the trimmed V and J ends, which lost 5 bases and 4 bases, there was a span of 3 bases. Germline V CDR1 and CDR2: SNHLY, FYNNEI. This CDR3 comprises 11 residues. Here the CDR3 reads CASSFGNTIYF. In DNA, the CDR3 is TGTGCCAGCAGTTTCGGAAACACCATATATTTT.

This clone was seen once. The CDR3 spells CSGWDSTQGTYEQYF. The DNA for the CDR3 is TGCAGCGGATGGGACAGCACTCAGGGTACCTACGAGCAGTACTTC. The V call is TRBV29-1, the J call TRBJ2-7; 7 bases are a match to TRBD1. Germline loops: CDR1 SQVTM, CDR2 ANQGSEA. This CDR3 has 15 residues. J was trimmed by 2 bases and V by 7 bases; bases with no gene match: 14.

The chain combines TRBV19 with TRBJ1-2; possible D gene TRBD1, 6 bases. Trimming pared 6 bases from V and 5 bases from J, leaving 16 bases between. Germline V gene data show CDR1 as LNHDA and CDR2 as SQIVND (reference sequence). This CDR3 comprises 14 residues. For the CDR3, the DNA is TGTGCCAGTAGCGTACAGGGCCGGAGGTATGGCTACACCTTC. Its protein product is CASSVQGRRYGYTF.

The chain has TRBV5-8 and TRBJ2-4, with D possibly being TRBD1 (5 bases). Between the trimmed V and J ends, which lost 4 bases and 2 bases, there was a span of 13 bases. The CDR3 is made up of 15 amino acids. The germline gives CDR1 SGHTS, CDR2 YDEGEE. CDR3 bases: TGTGCCAGCAGCCCGGGTACAGGCCCCAAAAACATTCAGTACTTC. Protein sequence: CASSPGTGPKNIQYF.

The chain is built from TRBV10-2 and TRBJ2-1; 12 bases are shared with TRBD2. The V and J ends lost 5 bases and 6 bases, in that order; junction bases with no gene match: 5. The germline V gene encodes CDR1 WSHSY and CDR2 SAAADI. This CDR3 is 15 amino acids long. The DNA for the CDR3 is TGCGCCAGCAGTAAGACTAGCGGGAGTTCCAATGAGCAGTTCTTC. The encoded protein is CASSKTSGSSNEQFF.

The chain recombines TRBV5-4 with TRBJ2-3; unclear D gene. The V gene's germline CDR1 is SGHNT and CDR2 YYREEE (reference sequence). Trimming cost V 2 bases and J 0 bases, with 7 bases left between them. The CDR3 spans 14 residues. Here the CDR3 DNA reads TGTGCCAGCAGCTTCGCACTTAGCACAGATACGCAGTATTTT. Translated, it gives CASSFALSTDTQYF.

This chain uses TRBV18 with TRBJ2-3; TRBD2 aligns across 12 bases. The trim removed 7 bases at V and 6 bases at J, leaving 8 bases unmatched. Germline assignment: CDR1 KGHSH and CDR2 LQKENI. The CDR3 extends over 15 amino acids. The CDR3 is CASFGLAGTPDTQYF. The CDR3 DNA reads as TGTGCCAGCTTTGGACTAGCGGGGACCCCGGATACGCAGTATTTT. The entire variable domain, with the rest obtained from reference TRBV18 and TRBJ2-3, is as follows: NAGVMQNPRHLVRRRGQEARLRCSPMKGHSHVYWYRQLPEEGLKFMVYLQKENIIDESGMPKERFSAEFPKEGPSILRIQQVVRGDSAAYFCASFGLAGTPDTQYFGPGTRLTVL.

This chain joins TRBV18 and TRBJ1-2, with 9 bases aligning to TRBD1. Germline CDR1 and CDR2: KGHSH and LQKENI. The junction had 6 bases not matched to a gene; V was cut back by 3 bases and J by 7 bases. The length of the CDR3 is 14 residues. DNA of the CDR3: TGTGCCAGCTCACCGGGACAGGGATCGGGTGGCTACACCTTC. It codes for CASSPGQGSGGYTF.

The sample holds a few counts of this clone. The CDR3 reads CASSDFPRSSYNEQFF. As DNA, the CDR3 is TGTGCCAGCAGTGACTTTCCCAGGAGCTCCTACAATGAGCAGTTCTTC. The V and J genes are TRBV6-4 and TRBJ2-1, with unresolved D. Germline V gives CDR1 MRHNA, CDR2 SNTAGT. V shed 1 base and J shed 0 bases, with 10 bases lying between them. CDR3 size: 16 residues.

The chain combines TRBV25-1 with TRBJ1-6; 7 nucleotides agree with TRBD1. After removal of 5 bases from V and 5 bases from J, the junction contained 3 bases not matched to a gene. Germline assignment: CDR1 MGHDK and CDR2 SYGVNS. The CDR3 loop spans 14 amino acids. CDR3 sequence: CASSSGQDNSPLHF. The CDR3 DNA sequence: TGTGCCAGCAGTTCCGGACAGGATAATTCACCCCTCCACTTT.